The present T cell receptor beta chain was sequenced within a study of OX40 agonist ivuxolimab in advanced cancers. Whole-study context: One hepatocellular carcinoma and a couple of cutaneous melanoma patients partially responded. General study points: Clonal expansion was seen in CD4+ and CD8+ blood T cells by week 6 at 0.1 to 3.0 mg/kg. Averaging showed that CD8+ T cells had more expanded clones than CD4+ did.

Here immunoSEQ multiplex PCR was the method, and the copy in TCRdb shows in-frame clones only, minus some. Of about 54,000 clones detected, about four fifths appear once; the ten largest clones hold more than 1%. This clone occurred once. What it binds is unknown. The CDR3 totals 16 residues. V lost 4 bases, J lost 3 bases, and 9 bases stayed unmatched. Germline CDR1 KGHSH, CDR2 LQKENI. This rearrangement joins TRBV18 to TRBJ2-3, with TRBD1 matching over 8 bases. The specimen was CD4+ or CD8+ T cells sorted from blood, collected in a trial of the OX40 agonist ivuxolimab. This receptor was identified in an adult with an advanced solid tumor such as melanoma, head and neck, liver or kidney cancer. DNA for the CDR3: TGTGCCAGCTCACACGAAGGGACAGGTTCGACAGATACGCAGTATTTT. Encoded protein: CASSHEGTGSTDTQYF. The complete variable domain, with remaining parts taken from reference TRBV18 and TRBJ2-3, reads NAGVMQNPRHLVRRRGQEARLRCSPMKGHSHVYWYRQLPEEGLKFMVYLQKENIIDESGMPKERFSAEFPKEGPSILRIQQVVRGDSAAYFCASSHEGTGSTDTQYFGPGTRLTVL.